The following is a T cell receptor (beta chain) sequence with its context. Its antigen is currently unknown. V lost 1 base, J lost 0 bases, and 3 bases stayed unmatched. The CDR3 has 17 residues. The germline V gene has CDR1 SGHVS and CDR2 FNYEAQ. The sample comes from a study of regulatory T cells in long-lasting Graves disease. Arm-PCR of CDR3 regions and iRepertoire HTBI primers were used to build TCR beta libraries. MiXCR was run by TCRdb on the multiplex PCR reads, yielding one entry per CDR3 protein. Here the sample spans about 240,000 distinct CDR3 sequences, roughly 21% being singletons. Time point: newly diagnosed GD, antithyroid drugs for less than 3 months. PBMCs provided the RNA from which the TCR library was made. Overall study results and limits: Favored usage of TRBV28, TRBJ1-2 and TRBJ2-5 was recorded in persistent disease.

This sequence was found in a female donor with Graves disease. Sequencing was performed on peripheral blood mononuclear cells (PBMCs), taken at new diagnosis, from a patient treated with antithyroid drugs. V gene TRBV7-6 combines with J gene TRBJ2-1; 10 bases are shared with TRBD2. The CDR3 sequence: CASSLEASGSSYNEQFF. As DNA, the CDR3 is TGTGCCAGCAGCTTAGAGGCTAGCGGGAGCTCCTACAATGAGCAGTTCTTC.